This record concerns one T cell receptor (beta chain) sequence. Antigen unknown. The data were produced by immunoSEQ multiplex PCR, yet TCRdb's version contains in-frame clones alone and is incomplete. Among about 10,000 clones listed, about 82% were seen once. This record comes from a study of chemoradiotherapy in HPV16-positive cancers. Findings and caveats of the study: Better recurrence-free survival went with HPV-responsive T-cell expansion in HPV16-positive patients. Candidate HPV-specific clones and E7-related TCR motifs grew in tumor during treatment. Functional assays defining HPV-specific T cells used only a couple of HPV16-positive patients.

This CDR3 has 12 residues. CDR1 and CDR2 (germline): MDHEN, SYDVKM. V lost 6 bases and J lost 4, with 10 bases in between. This material consisted of blood, taken from a patient who underwent chemoradiotherapy. This receptor was identified in a human donor with HPV-associated anogenital cancer. V and J are TRBV28 and TRBJ2-7; a possible D gene is TRBD1 (5 bases). The CDR3 sequence is CASSTGRYEQYF. DNA for the CDR3: TGTGCCAGCAGCACAGGACGGTACGAGCAGTACTTC.